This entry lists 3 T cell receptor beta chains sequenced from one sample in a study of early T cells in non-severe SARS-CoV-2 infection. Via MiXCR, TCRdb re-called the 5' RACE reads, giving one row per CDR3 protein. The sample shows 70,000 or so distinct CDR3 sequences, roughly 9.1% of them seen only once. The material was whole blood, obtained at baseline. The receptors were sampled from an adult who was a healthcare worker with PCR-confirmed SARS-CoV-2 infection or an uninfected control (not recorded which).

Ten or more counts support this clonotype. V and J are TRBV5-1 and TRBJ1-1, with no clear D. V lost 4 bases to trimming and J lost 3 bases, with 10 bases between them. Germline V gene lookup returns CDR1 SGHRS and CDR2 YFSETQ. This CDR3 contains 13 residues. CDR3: CASSRNKDTEAFF. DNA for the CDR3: TGCGCCAGCAGCAGAAACAAGGACACTGAAGCTTTCTTT.

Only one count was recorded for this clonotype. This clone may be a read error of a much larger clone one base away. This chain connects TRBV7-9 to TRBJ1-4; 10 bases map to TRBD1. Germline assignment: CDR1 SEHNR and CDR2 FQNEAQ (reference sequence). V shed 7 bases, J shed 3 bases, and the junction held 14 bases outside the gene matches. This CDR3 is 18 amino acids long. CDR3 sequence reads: CASNSGTGAALSNEKLFF. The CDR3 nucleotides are TGTGCCAGCAACTCCGGGACAGGGGCCGCTCTGTCTAATGAAAAACTGTTTTTT.

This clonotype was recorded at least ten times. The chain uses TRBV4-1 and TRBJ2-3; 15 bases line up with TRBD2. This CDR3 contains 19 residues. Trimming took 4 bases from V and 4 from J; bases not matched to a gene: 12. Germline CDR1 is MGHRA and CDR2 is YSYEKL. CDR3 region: CASSPLGTSGGQVPDTQYF. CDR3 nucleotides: TGCGCCAGCAGCCCCCTCGGGACTAGCGGGGGGCAGGTTCCAGATACGCAGTATTTT.